The source of this T cell receptor beta chain is a study of PD-L1 blockade in urothelial cancer. The study, taken as a whole, reports: TCR clonality was measured in pretreatment peripheral blood. Clonality below the median predicted better survival.

Patient disease was locally advanced or metastatic urothelial carcinoma. Samples were collected from each patient before treatment and during treatment. Each patient gave between 1 and 8 of them in total. Per germline, CDR1 MGHRA and CDR2 YSYEKL. Unmatched junction bases numbered 0, after V lost 1 base and J lost 0 bases. This CDR3 contains 16 residues. On this clone itself: Its cognate antigen is unknown.

Generated by immunoSEQ multiplex PCR, the TCRdb table keeps only in-frame clones and is missing some. The sample includes tens of thousands of clones, approximately 83% of them seen just once. The specimen was PBMCs, collected around atezolizumab (anti-PD-L1) treatment. The chain carries TRBV4-1 and TRBJ2-2; TRBD2 aligns across 9 bases. This receptor was identified in a man in his 60s with urothelial cancer. CDR3 region: CASSQGLAANTGELFF. In DNA, the CDR3 is TGCGCCAGCAGCCAAGGACTAGCGGCGAACACCGGGGAGCTGTTTTTT.